This T cell receptor (beta chain) was retrieved from a study of T cell responses to AZD1222 COVID-19 vaccine. Study-wide results and caveats: Baseline testing showed seropositivity in only five or six AZD1222 recipients. Spike-specific TCR repertoires showed rising breadth and depth after two AZD1222 doses. Mostly white British, mostly female donors; authors suggested clonal diversity may be underestimated.

On this clone itself: Antigen unknown.

Repertoires were generated with immunoSEQ multiplex PCR, while TCRdb's copy carries only in-frame clones and drops some. The sample shows 140,000 to 150,000 clones, approximately 85% of them seen only once. The source material was peripheral blood, sampled on day 0 of MenACWY control vaccination. The receptor's source is an adult in good health.

CDR3 loop: CASSDLIIEAFF. The CDR3 DNA follows: TGTGCCAGCAGTGATCTAATAATTGAAGCTTTCTTT. This chain uses TRBV6-1 with TRBJ1-1; the D is unclear. V lost 3 bases and J 7 bases, leaving 9 bases between the germline ends. CDR1 is MNHNS, CDR2 SASEGT, per germline. The CDR3 extends over 12 amino acids.